This TCR beta chain was sequenced during a study of blood T cell repertoires in COVID-19. Study in general: T cells, B-cell-depleted T cells, or PBMCs provided the cDNA or gDNA that served as material.

Assay: immunoSEQ multiplex PCR; the TCRdb copy retains only in-frame clones and omits some. Seen here are approximately 440,000 clones, about nine tenths observed once, and the top ten hold roughly 0.7%. The germline V gene has CDR1 MNHEY and CDR2 SVGAGI. V lost 7 bases to trimming and J lost 12 bases; unmatched junction nucleotides: 10. This CDR3 is built from 13 residues. Cohorts were assigned according to the clinical history that participants reported. The sequence was obtained from a woman younger than 35 who had recovered from COVID-19. Sample: PBMCs or T cells enriched from blood (not recorded which). The chain combines TRBV6-5 with TRBJ1-2; 11 bases are a match to TRBD1. CDR3: CASKPPPDRGHTF. The CDR3 DNA reads TGTGCCAGCAAACCCCCCCCGGACAGGGGGCACACCTTC.